The 15 T cell receptor beta chains below all came from one sample that was sequenced in a study of T cells in Graves' hyperthyroidism and ophthalmopathy. It was RNA transcripts that yielded the amplified TCR beta CDR3 regions. The HTBI primer set served for first-round RT-PCR of the TCR CDR3. TCRdb re-analysed the multiplex PCR reads in MiXCR, keeping a single row per CDR3 protein. The table shows around 350,000 distinct CDR3 sequences, with approximately 19% occurring only once. The sequenced sample consisted of blood. Source of these receptors: a woman in her late teens or twenties with Graves' hyperthyroidism.

This clonotype occurred many times. The V and J genes are TRBV15 and TRBJ2-6; D remains ambiguous. This CDR3 contains 13 residues. Trimming removed 4 bases from V and 0 bases from J, with 1 base in between. Germline CDR1 LNHNV, CDR2 YYDKDF (reference sequence). CDR3 sequence: CATSISGANVLTF. CDR3 sequence (DNA): TGTGCCACCAGCATCTCTGGGGCCAACGTCCTGACTTTC.

The sample holds many counts of this clonotype. CDR3 in DNA: TGTGCCATCAGTGTAAGCCCCGACGGGAGGGGCGAGCAGTACTTC. It encodes CAISVSPDGRGEQYF. This chain joins TRBV10-3 and TRBJ2-7, with TRBD2 matching 8 bases. The germline V gene has CDR1 ENHRY and CDR2 SYGVKD. The CDR3 is made up of 15 amino acids. Losses at the gene ends were 4 bases for V and 6 bases for J; bases not matched to a gene: 11.

The gene calls are TRBV20-1 and TRBJ1-2; D not certain. The CDR3 runs 14 residues. Trimming left V 6 bases short and J 3 bases short, with 17 bases between. CDR1 is DFQATT and CDR2 is SNEGSKA in the germline V gene (reference sequence). The DNA for the CDR3 is TGCAGTGCGGACTACTGGGAGGTGGACTATGGCTACACCTTC. Amino acid sequence: CSADYWEVDYGYTF.

This clonotype was counted at least ten times. V is TRBV12-3 or TRBV12-4 and J is TRBJ2-7; the D gene could be TRBD1 or TRBD2 (6 bases each). This CDR3 has 14 amino acids. Trimming took 2 bases from V and 0 from J, leaving 8 bases between them. In DNA, the CDR3 is TGTGCCAGCAGTTTAAGGGGGGCCTCCTACGAGCAGTACTTC. Encoded protein: CASSLRGASYEQYF.

This clonotype was found many times. The V and J genes are TRBV3-1 and TRBJ1-1; D gene unclear. The CDR3 loop spans 13 amino acids. The germline V and J ends were trimmed by 6 bases and 1 base, with 9 bases remaining between them. CDR1 is LGHDT, CDR2 YNNKEL, per germline (reference sequence). The CDR3 spells CASSQSPNTEAFF. The CDR3 nucleotides are TGTGCCAGCAGTCAATCACCGAACACTGAAGCTTTCTTT. Variable domain in full (rest from reference TRBV3-1 and TRBJ1-1): DTAVSQTPKYLVTQMGNDKSIKCEQNLGHDTMYWYKQDSKKFLKIMFSYNNKELIINETVPNRFSPKSPDKAHLNLHINSLELGDSAVYFCASSQSPNTEAFFGQGTRLTVV.

The V call is TRBV27, the J call TRBJ2-5, with D possibly called TRBD1 or TRBD2 (5 bases each). Germline V gene lookup returns CDR1 MNHEY and CDR2 SMNVEV (reference sequence). V dropped 4 bases and J dropped 2 bases, with 20 bases sitting between them. This CDR3 has 17 amino acids. The CDR3 reads CASSSMGRLSLQETQYF. The DNA for the CDR3 is TGTGCCAGCAGTTCCATGGGACGGCTGAGTCTACAAGAGACCCAGTACTTC.

This clonotype was found a few times. The chain uses TRBV9 and TRBJ1-2; 11 bases are shared with TRBD1. The CDR3 is made up of 14 amino acids. V gave up 5 bases and J gave up 8 bases; unmatched junction bases: 8. Germline lookup yields CDR1 SGDLS and CDR2 YYNGEE. The CDR3 bases are TGTGCCAGCAGAGCGGACAGGGGGCGATCCGGCTACACCTTC. Protein sequence: CASRADRGRSGYTF.

The CDR3 loop reads CAWRGANSPLHF. The CDR3 nucleotides read TGTGCCTGGAGAGGGGCTAATTCACCCCTCCACTTT. The rearrangement joins TRBV30 to TRBJ1-6; D possibly corresponds to TRBD1 (5 bases). V dropped 3 bases and J dropped 6 bases, with 6 bases sitting between them. This CDR3 comprises 12 residues. Germline values: CDR1 GTSNPN, CDR2 SVGIG (reference sequence).

The sample holds a few counts of this clonotype. This sequence may be a read error, since a much larger clone differs from it by one base. This chain links TRBV15 with TRBJ2-7; D not certain. The CDR3 is 15 residues long. Germline V CDR1 and CDR2: LNHNV, YYDKDF (reference sequence). V gave up 0 bases and J gave up 5 bases, with 14 bases separating them. CDR3 in DNA: TGTGCCACCAGCAGAGACCCCGAACAGACTGACGAGCAGTACTTC. This translates into CATSRDPEQTDEQYF.

This clonotype was detected ten times or more. This chain connects TRBV2 to TRBJ1-2, with D possibly matching TRBD1 (5 bases). The CDR3 is 14 amino acids. Germline assignment: CDR1 SNHLY and CDR2 FYNNEI. V was shortened by 8 bases and J by 5 bases, with 18 bases between the two germline ends. Written as DNA, the CDR3 is TGTGCCAGCGATCCCTCCGGGACGGGGTATGGCTACACCTTC. It codes for CASDPSGTGYGYTF.

This chain links TRBV6-1 with TRBJ1-5; 8 bases match TRBD1. Germline V gene data show CDR1 as MNHNS and CDR2 as SASEGT. This CDR3 comprises 15 residues. After removal of 6 bases from V and 2 bases from J, the junction contained 6 bases not matched to a gene. The CDR3 region has the DNA TGTGCCAGCAGGAGGACAGGGTTGGGCAATCAGCCCCAGCATTTT. It encodes CASRRTGLGNQPQHF.

The CDR3 DNA is TGTGCCAGCTCGACACAGGGCCGGATACCAATACGTCAGCCCCAGCATTTT. Amino acid sequence: CASSTQGRIPIRQPQHF. J is TRBJ1-5 and V is TRBV6-1; tentative D call: TRBD1 (6 bases). The length of the CDR3 is 17 residues. CDR1 MNHNS and CDR2 SASEGT come from the germline V gene. Trimming took off 8 bases at V and 6 bases at J, with 26 bases between the two ends.

At least ten counts were recorded for this clonotype. The chain has TRBV30 and TRBJ1-5; the D is unclear. V was clipped by 1 base and J by 3 bases, with 7 bases between them. This CDR3 is 13 amino acids long. CDR1 and CDR2 from the germline V gene are GTSNPN and SVGIG (reference sequence). CDR3 amino acids: CAWSGTLNQPQHF. The CDR3 bases are TGTGCCTGGAGTGGCACCCTCAATCAGCCCCAGCATTTT.

This clonotype was seen a handful of times. V and J are TRBV5-1 and TRBJ1-1; TRBD1 might be the D (5 bases). Trimming removed 4 bases at V and 6 bases at J, with 22 bases between. This CDR3 is 16 amino acids long. CDR1 and CDR2 from the germline V gene are SGHRS and YFSETQ. As DNA, the CDR3 is TGCGCCAGCAGCCGGATGGGACTGGGGGGTGAGGCTGAAGCTTTCTTT. Translating it yields CASSRMGLGGEAEAFF.

V gene TRBV27 combines with J gene TRBJ2-7, with 9 nucleotides matching TRBD1. V lost 6 bases and J lost 6; bases outside the gene matches: 6. CDR1 and CDR2 from the germline V gene are MNHEY and SMNVEV (reference sequence). The CDR3 has 13 amino acids. For the CDR3, the DNA is TGTGCCAGCAGGCCCGGGACAGGGAGCGAGCAGTACTTC. Amino acid sequence: CASRPGTGSEQYF.